This is a list of T cell receptor beta chains from one sample in a study of cytomegalovirus exposure and HLA in healthy donors. Sequenced by immunoSEQ multiplex PCR; TCRdb stores in-frame clones only, minus some. Here the sample spans roughly 43,000 clones, under 65% being singletons. Source material: PBMCs. The receptor source for this set is a human donor in good health. CDR3s include the opening cysteine and the closing phenylalanine or tryptophan. A D gene is named only where the DNA matches it firmly. Size values are once, few and many counts, or a class for expanded clones, and some rows have none.

size: -
D: -
J: TRBJ2-5
V: TRBV9
DNA: TGTGCCAGCAGCGTAGCAGGCGGAACAGGGACCCAGTACTTC
CDR3: CASSVAGGTGTQYF

size: few
D: -
J: TRBJ1-2
V: TRBV7-6
DNA: TGTGCCAGCAGTTACTCCGAACTCCGTGGCTACACCTTC
CDR3: CASSYSELRGYTF

size: -
D: -
J: TRBJ1-5
V: TRBV2
DNA: TGTGCCAGCAGTGTAGTAGGGAGAAATCAGCCCCAGCATTTT
CDR3: CASSVVGRNQPQHF

size: -
D: TRBD1
J: TRBJ1-1
V: TRBV4-2
DNA: TGTGCCAGCAGCCAAGATATGGGGGCAGGGGGCACTGAAGCTTTCTTT
CDR3: CASSQDMGAGGTEAFF

size: -
D: -
J: TRBJ1-6
V: TRBV5-1
DNA: TGCGCCAGCAGCAACCACGACGGGGGCTCCTATAATTCACCCCTCCACTTT
CDR3: CASSNHDGGSYNSPLHF

size: -
D: -
J: TRBJ2-3
V: TRBV5-8
DNA: TGTGCCAGCAGCTTGGTACAGACAGATACGCAGTATTTT
CDR3: CASSLVQTDTQYF

size: -
D: -
J: TRBJ1-3
V: TRBV29-1
DNA: TGCAGCGTTGAAGATCGAGGGAACTCTGGAAACACCATATATTTT
CDR3: CSVEDRGNSGNTIYF

size: -
D: TRBD1
J: TRBJ2-7
V: TRBV30
DNA: TGTGCCTGGACCGTACAAGACAGGGCCCGGCAGTACTTC
CDR3: CAWTVQDRARQYF

size: -
D: -
J: TRBJ2-2
V: TRBV7-6
DNA: TGTGCCAGCAGCTTACGTTGGGAGCTGTTTTTT
CDR3: CASSLRWELFF

size: -
D: TRBD1
J: TRBJ1-5
V: TRBV6-1
DNA: TGTGCCAGCAGACTTCGGACAGGGAGCAATCAGCCCCAGCATTTT
CDR3: CASRLRTGSNQPQHF

size: few
D: -
J: TRBJ1-2
V: TRBV25-1
DNA: TGTGCCAGCAGTGAATCTCCCGGTCAGGGAGGGGCAGGTTATGGCTACACCTTC
CDR3: CASSESPGQGGAGYGYTF

size: -
D: -
J: TRBJ1-2
V: TRBV5-4
DNA: TGTGCCAGCAGCCCCGGACAGAGTCTAGCTAACTATGGCTACACCTTC
CDR3: CASSPGQSLANYGYTF

size: few
D: -
J: TRBJ2-3
V: TRBV28
DNA: TGTGCCAGCATTAACCAGGGGACGGATACGCAGTATTTT
CDR3: CASINQGTDTQYF

size: -
D: TRBD1
J: TRBJ1-2
V: TRBV2
DNA: TGTGCCAGCCGGACAGGGGGCTCGAACTATGGCTACACCTTC
CDR3: CASRTGGSNYGYTF

size: -
D: TRBD2
J: TRBJ2-7
V: TRBV6-1
DNA: TGTGCCAGCAGTGAATTTGGGGCGGGAGCCTACGAGCAGTACTTC
CDR3: CASSEFGAGAYEQYF

size: -
D: -
J: TRBJ1-2
V: TRBV4-3
DNA: TGCGCCAGCAGCCAAACCGCCGGGTATAGCAGCGGGGGCTACACCTTC
CDR3: CASSQTAGYSSGGYTF

size: -
D: TRBD1
J: TRBJ2-7
V: TRBV29-1
DNA: TGCAGCGTGCACCACAGGGGCGCCTACGAGCAGTACTTC
CDR3: CSVHHRGAYEQYF

size: -
D: TRBD2
J: TRBJ2-7
V: TRBV7-8
DNA: TGTGCCAGCAGCCCGAGGTCCGGGGGGGATTACGAGCAGTACTTC
CDR3: CASSPRSGGDYEQYF

size: -
D: TRBD1
J: TRBJ1-2
V: TRBV5-8
DNA: TGTGCCAGCAGCGGACAGGGAGATTACTATGGCTACACCTTC
CDR3: CASSGQGDYYGYTF

size: few
D: -
J: TRBJ2-7
V: TRBV29-1
DNA: TGCAGCGTTGTGAGGTCTGACTACGAGCAGTACTTC
CDR3: CSVVRSDYEQYF

size: -
D: -
J: TRBJ1-2
V: TRBV5-1
DNA: TGCGCCAGCCGAGAGGTGGGGGCTGGTGAAGGCTACACCTTC
CDR3: CASREVGAGEGYTF

size: -
D: -
J: TRBJ1-4
V: TRBV30
DNA: TGTGCCTGGTCAAAAGGGGGAAGGGATGAAAAACTGTTTTTT
CDR3: CAWSKGGRDEKLFF

size: -
D: -
J: TRBJ1-4
V: TRBV28
DNA: TGTGCCAGCAGTTTAATTAGCGAAAAACTGTTTTTT
CDR3: CASSLISEKLFF

size: -
D: -
J: TRBJ1-6
V: TRBV21-1
DNA: TGTGCCAGCAGCAAACAAGGGGCCAGGATACAGTCACCCCTCCACTTT
CDR3: CASSKQGARIQSPLHF

size: -
D: -
J: TRBJ1-1
V: TRBV7-8
DNA: TGTGCCAGCAGGCACCGGACAGCATTTAACACTGAAGCTTTCTTT
CDR3: CASRHRTAFNTEAFF

size: few
D: -
J: TRBJ1-3
V: TRBV7-2
DNA: TGTGCCAGCAGTCCGGGGGGGGCGCGCCCCACCATATATTTT
CDR3: CASSPGGARPTIYF

size: -
D: TRBD2
J: TRBJ2-3
V: TRBV4-3
DNA: TGCGCCAGCAGACGGGTCGGCGGGGGGGCTAGCACAGATACGCAGTATTTT
CDR3: CASRRVGGGASTDTQYF

size: -
D: -
J: TRBJ1-5
V: TRBV5-1
DNA: TGCGCCAGCAGCTTGTTCCTGGGTCAGCGCCAGCATTTT
CDR3: CASSLFLGQRQHF

size: once
D: -
J: TRBJ2-3
V: TRBV5-1
DNA: TGCGCCAGCAGCTTGGCCCCCGCAGATACGCAGTATTTT
CDR3: CASSLAPADTQYF

size: -
D: -
J: TRBJ1-6
V: TRBV30
DNA: TGTGCCTGGAGTGTACAGGAAGACTATAATTCACCCCTCCACTTT
CDR3: CAWSVQEDYNSPLHF

size: -
D: TRBD1
J: TRBJ2-1
V: TRBV5-1
DNA: TGCGCCAGCAGCTTGCTAGGACAGGCCAATTACAATGAGCAGTTCTTC
CDR3: CASSLLGQANYNEQFF

size: -
D: -
J: TRBJ1-2
V: TRBV9
DNA: TGTGCCAGCAGCGTAGTCGCAGTCACGCCCTATGGCTACACCTTC
CDR3: CASSVVAVTPYGYTF

size: few
D: -
J: TRBJ1-2
V: TRBV10-3
DNA: TGTGCCATCATGAGGGACATCCCTGCTAACTATGGCTACACCTTC
CDR3: CAIMRDIPANYGYTF

size: -
D: -
J: TRBJ1-4
V: TRBV29-1
DNA: TGCAGCGCGAGATCTAATGAAAAACTGTTTTTT
CDR3: CSARSNEKLFF

size: -
D: -
J: TRBJ2-5
V: TRBV9
DNA: TGTGCCAGCAGCGTAGCTCCAGGCCTTTCCCAAGAGACCCAGTACTTC
CDR3: CASSVAPGLSQETQYF

size: -
D: -
J: TRBJ2-7
V: TRBV29-1
DNA: TGCAGCGTTCGGGGGGCAGTAGACCGTAACGAGCAGTACTTC
CDR3: CSVRGAVDRNEQYF

size: -
D: -
J: TRBJ1-5
V: TRBV30
DNA: TGTGCCTGGAGTTTTACAGGGTCGGGGCAGCCCCAGCATTTT
CDR3: CAWSFTGSGQPQHF